The 10 T cell receptor beta chains in this list originate from one sample, sequenced in a study of blood T cell repertoires in COVID-19. Using immunoSEQ multiplex PCR, the repertoire was profiled, and TCRdb retains in-frame clones only, with some absent. The sample includes some 170,000 clones, 80% to 90% of them seen just once. The sample consisted of peripheral blood. The receptor source for this set is a human donor in a cohort sampled during active COVID-19.

The rearrangement joins TRBV19 to TRBJ2-3; tentative D call: TRBD1 (6 bases). Trimming left V 3 bases short and J 4 bases short, with 17 bases between. The CDR3 runs 16 residues. CDR1 and CDR2 from the germline V gene are LNHDA and SQIVND (reference sequence). CDR3 sequence (DNA): TGTGCCAGTAGTATCAGCCCAGGGGCCGGGTCAGATACGCAGTATTTT. This sequence encodes CASSISPGAGSDTQYF.

The V call is TRBV7-3, the J call TRBJ2-1; 12 bases fit TRBD2. The germline CDR1 and CDR2 sequences are SGHTA and FQGTGA. V lost 5 bases to trimming and J lost 2 bases; unmatched junction nucleotides: 4. The CDR3 is 16 amino acids. As DNA, the CDR3 is TGTGCCAGCAGCCGCGGGACTAGCGGGCCCTACAATGAGCAGTTCTTC. It is translated as CASSRGTSGPYNEQFF.

CDR3: CASSQTSGSYEQYF. CDR3 bases: TGTGCCAGCAGCCAGACTAGCGGCTCCTACGAGCAGTACTTC. V usage is TRBV6-2 or TRBV6-3 and J usage is TRBJ2-7; 9 bases map to TRBD2. Germline-derived CDR1 and CDR2 are MNHEY and SVGEGT. With V trimmed by 6 bases and J by 0 bases, 3 bases remained unmatched. The CDR3 totals 14 residues.

The rearrangement joins TRBV5-4 to TRBJ2-7; D might be TRBD2 (7 bases). The CDR3 loop spans 14 amino acids. Germline V CDR1 and CDR2: SGHNT, YYREEE (reference sequence). Trimming removed 4 bases from V and 4 bases from J, with 15 bases in between. The CDR3 DNA reads TGTGCCAGCAGCCCGGGGGGCACCTTGTACGAGCAGTACTTC. Amino acids: CASSPGGTLYEQYF.

V and J are TRBV6-5 and TRBJ1-1; 8 nucleotides match TRBD1. This CDR3 is built from 12 residues. The germline gives CDR1 MNHEY, CDR2 SVGAGI. V trimming: 6 bases; J trimming: 7 bases; junction bases outside the gene matches: 4. This CDR3 is CASRDRVIEAFF. The CDR3 DNA reads as TGTGCCAGCAGGGACAGGGTAATTGAAGCTTTCTTT.

This clone appeared a few times. The chain recombines TRBV4-3 with TRBJ1-1; tentatively, D is TRBD1 (6 bases). CDR1 and CDR2 (germline): LGHNA, YSLEER. The CDR3 is 14 residues long. The V and J ends lost 0 bases and 5 bases respectively, with 10 bases between them. CDR3 DNA: TGCGCCAGCAGCCAAGATGCAGGGGAAACTGAAGCTTTCTTT. Amino acid sequence: CASSQDAGETEAFF.

The chain is built from TRBV10-2 and TRBJ2-4; maybe TRBD2 (5 bases). Trimming pared 5 bases from V and 9 bases from J, leaving 14 bases between. Germline lookup yields CDR1 WSHSY and CDR2 SAAADI. This CDR3 comprises 13 residues. CDR3 nucleotide sequence: TGCGCCAGCAGTTCCACTAGTATAGGCATTCAGTACTTC. Its protein is CASSSTSIGIQYF.

V gene TRBV30 combines with J gene TRBJ1-4; 8 bases map to TRBD1. In germline, CDR1 is GTSNPN, CDR2 SVGIG (reference sequence). CDR3 length: 13 amino acids. Germline trimming cut 5 bases from V and 8 bases from J; bases unmatched to any gene: 7. In nucleotides, the CDR3 is TGTGCCTGGCAGGGGGCGGGGGTCGAAAAACTGTTTTTT. This sequence encodes CAWQGAGVEKLFF. The full variable domain, its missing parts supplied by reference TRBV30 and TRBJ1-4, is SQTIHQWPATLVQPVGSPLSLECTVEGTSNPNLYWYRQAAGRGLQLLFYSVGIGQISSEVPQNLSASRPQDRQFILSSKKLLLSDSGFYLCAWQGAGVEKLFFGSGTQLSVL.

V gene TRBV9 combines with J gene TRBJ1-1; TRBD1 aligns across 8 bases. This CDR3 comprises 15 residues. Trimming cost V 0 bases and J 4 bases; bases outside gene matches: 5. From germline, CDR1 is SGDLS and CDR2 YYNGEE. CDR3 protein: CASSVEDRAGTEAFF. CDR3 nucleotides: TGTGCCAGCAGCGTAGAGGACAGGGCAGGCACTGAAGCTTTCTTT.

This clone appeared many times. V and J are TRBV4-3 and TRBJ2-7; D gene uncertain. Germline V gene lookup returns CDR1 LGHNA and CDR2 YSLEER. V lost 0 bases to trimming and J lost 3 bases, with 12 bases between them. This CDR3 comprises 15 residues. CDR3 nucleotide sequence: TGCGCCAGCAGCCAAGAAATGAGGTTCCACTACGAGCAGTACTTC. This codes for CASSQEMRFHYEQYF.